These 21 T cell receptor beta chains came from one sample sequenced in a study of cytomegalovirus exposure and HLA in healthy donors. PCR amplification relied on 60 Vbeta primers (plus 13 Jbeta primers). Some clones are missing from TCRdb's copy, which holds only in-frame ones; the method was immunoSEQ multiplex PCR. With under 200,000 clones in the sample, the ten largest clones hold under 6.5%. Sequenced material: PBMCs. Every receptor here comes from a man younger than 45 in good health and CMV-seronegative.

This chain joins TRBV10-3 and TRBJ2-6; 10 bases map to TRBD1. V dropped 6 bases and J dropped 2; count of bases not matched to a gene: 13. Germline V gives CDR1 ENHRY, CDR2 SYGVKD. The length of the CDR3 is 19 residues. The CDR3 nucleotides are TGTGCCATCAGCGACCCGACAGGGGGCGCTTTTACTGGGGCCAACGTCCTGACTTTC. Encoded protein: CAISDPTGGAFTGANVLTF.

The chain recombines TRBV27 with TRBJ1-5; 9 bases fit TRBD1. Trimming removed 4 bases from V and 2 bases from J; junction bases left unmatched: 9. Germline CDR1 reads MNHEY; CDR2 reads SMNVEV (reference sequence). The CDR3 has 17 residues. The CDR3 DNA is TGTGCCAGCAGTTACAGGGGGCGAGGATCGGGCAATCAGCCCCAGCATTTT. It is translated as CASSYRGRGSGNQPQHF.

J is TRBJ2-1 and V is TRBV4-2; 12 bases match TRBD2. Germline V gives CDR1 LGHNA, CDR2 YNFKEQ. This CDR3 comprises 17 residues. The trim removed 0 bases at V and 10 bases at J, leaving 10 bases unmatched. The chain's CDR3 is CASSQDVKTSGSMEQFF. The CDR3 DNA reads as TGTGCCAGCAGCCAAGATGTAAAGACTAGCGGGAGTATGGAGCAGTTCTTC.

The chain carries TRBV5-1 and TRBJ1-4, with D tentatively TRBD1 (6 bases). The V gene lost 3 bases and the J gene lost 5 bases, with 17 bases spanning the gap. Germline V gives CDR1 SGHRS, CDR2 YFSETQ. The CDR3 consists of 16 residues. The CDR3 DNA is TGCGCCAGCAGCTCTACCAGGGGTTCGGAGAATGAAAAACTGTTTTTT. Its translation is CASSSTRGSENEKLFF.

The chain combines TRBV19 with TRBJ1-3; tentative D call: TRBD1 (5 bases). Trimming stripped 9 bases from V and 1 base from J, with 10 bases between. The CDR3 contains 13 residues. The germline gives CDR1 LNHDA, CDR2 SQIVND (reference sequence). The CDR3 DNA follows: TGTGCCAGCAGGCCAGGGTCTGGAAACACCATATATTTT. This gives the protein CASRPGSGNTIYF.

The CDR3 is CASSRDTYEQYF. The CDR3 nucleotides are TGTGCCAGCAGCCGAGACACATACGAGCAGTACTTC. The genes are TRBV7-2 and TRBJ2-7; D uncertain. The CDR3 runs 12 residues. From germline, CDR1 is SGHTA and CDR2 FQGNSA. Trimming took off 5 bases at V and 4 bases at J, with 9 bases between the two ends.

V and J are TRBV6-5 and TRBJ1-1; 8 bases map to TRBD1. CDR1 is MNHEY, CDR2 SVGAGI, per germline. The ends lost 4 bases at V and 7 bases at J; junction bases unmatched: 8. This CDR3 region has 14 residues. Here the CDR3 reads CASSFSTGADEAFF. The CDR3 coding sequence is TGTGCCAGCAGTTTCTCGACAGGGGCAGATGAAGCTTTCTTT.

The chain uses TRBV13 and TRBJ2-5; D is possibly TRBD2 (6 bases). Matching the DNA end better, TRBJ2-7 makes the J call doubtful. The germline V gene encodes CDR1 PRHDT and CDR2 FYEKMQ (reference sequence). The CDR3 has 16 residues. The CDR3 loop reads CASSYTSLQSSYEQYF. DNA for the CDR3: TGTGCCAGCAGCTACACTAGCCTTCAGAGCTCCTACGAGCAGTACTTC.

The chain's CDR3 is CAISQQGEDYGYTF. The CDR3 DNA follows: TGTGCCATCAGCCAACAGGGGGAAGACTATGGCTACACCTTC. V is TRBV10-3 and J is TRBJ1-2; 8 nucleotides align to TRBD1. The CDR3 contains 14 residues. The junction had 6 bases not matched to a gene; V was cut back by 6 bases and J by 3 bases. Germline V gives CDR1 ENHRY, CDR2 SYGVKD.

The chain links TRBV11-1 to TRBJ2-5; possible D gene TRBD1, 6 bases. This CDR3 has 14 residues. V gave up 6 bases and J gave up 5 bases, with 16 bases separating them. Germline V gene sequence: CDR1 SGHAT, CDR2 FQDESV (reference sequence). The CDR3 DNA is TGTGCCAGCAGAGGTACAGGGATCGGGGAGACCCAGTACTTC. Its protein product is CASRGTGIGETQYF.

The gene calls are TRBV11-2 and TRBJ2-5, with D unresolved. The CDR3 totals 12 residues. V was pared by 3 bases and J by 4 bases, with 6 bases between. From germline, CDR1 is SGHAT and CDR2 FQNNGV. The CDR3 bases are TGTGCCAGCAGCTTCACGGGAGAGACCCAGTACTTC. Its translation is CASSFTGETQYF. Filled out from reference TRBV11-2 and TRBJ2-5, the complete variable domain reads EAGVAQSPRYKIIEKRQSVAFWCNPISGHATLYWYQQILGQGPKLLIQFQNNGVVDDSQLPKDRFSAERLKGVDSTLKIQPAKLEDSAVYLCASSFTGETQYFGPGTRLLVL.

The J gene is TRBJ2-1, the V gene TRBV27, with a weak D call TRBD2 (6 bases). This CDR3 comprises 15 residues. Germline CDR1 is MNHEY and CDR2 is SMNVEV (reference sequence). V dropped 3 bases and J dropped 1 base, with 10 bases sitting between them. In DNA, the CDR3 is TGTGCCAGCAGTTTGACTAGTGGGTCCTACAATGAGCAGTTCTTC. Its translation is CASSLTSGSYNEQFF.

The rearrangement joins TRBV2 to TRBJ2-1, with a possible D match to TRBD2 (5 bases). CDR1 is SNHLY, CDR2 FYNNEI, per germline. The CDR3 runs 14 residues. V lost 7 bases and J 8 bases, leaving 18 bases between the germline ends. The CDR3 nucleotides read TGTGCCAGCAATAAAGGGCTAGCTTCGGATGAGCAGTTCTTC. Residues: CASNKGLASDEQFF.

This chain links TRBV29-1 with TRBJ2-5, with 8 bases identical to TRBD2. Germline loops: CDR1 SQVTM, CDR2 ANQGSEA. The CDR3 is made up of 13 amino acids. Trimming removed 2 bases from V and 2 bases from J; junction bases left unmatched: 1. The CDR3 region is CSVEPGGQETQYF. The DNA for the CDR3 is TGCAGCGTTGAACCGGGGGGGCAAGAGACCCAGTACTTC.

The chain recombines TRBV5-1 with TRBJ1-1, with 7 bases lining up with TRBD1. Germline V gene lookup returns CDR1 SGHRS and CDR2 YFSETQ. The trim removed 0 bases at V and 7 bases at J, leaving 6 bases unmatched. This CDR3 has 14 residues. The CDR3 loop reads CASSLGQGRGEAFF. The CDR3 DNA sequence: TGCGCCAGCAGCTTGGGACAGGGACGGGGTGAAGCTTTCTTT.

The chain couples TRBV5-1 to TRBJ1-3; possibly TRBD1 for D (6 bases). Looked up from germline, CDR1 is SGHRS and CDR2 is YFSETQ. The germline V and J ends were trimmed by 4 bases and 0 bases, with 23 bases remaining between them. There are 19 residues in the CDR3. For the CDR3, the DNA is TGCGCCAGCAGCCCTCGGCGGACAGAAAGCTCGATCTCTGGAAACACCATATATTTT. It translates to CASSPRRTESSISGNTIYF.

The chain's CDR3 is CASSSPGTSGYNEQFF. DNA for the CDR3: TGTGCCAGCAGTTCCCCGGGGACTAGCGGATACAATGAGCAGTTCTTC. The genes are TRBV28 and TRBJ2-1; 11 nucleotides line up with TRBD2. Germline-derived CDR1 and CDR2 are MDHEN and SYDVKM. CDR3 length: 16 residues. V lost 4 bases to trimming and J lost 4 bases; unmatched junction nucleotides: 6.

About this clone: This specimen includes other DNA sequences encoding the same CDR3. The CDR3 bases are TGCAGCGTGGGGACAGGGAGAAACACTGAAGCTTTCTTT. Amino acid sequence: CSVGTGRNTEAFF. The V and J genes are TRBV29-1 and TRBJ1-1; TRBD1 aligns across 9 bases. The CDR3 has 13 amino acids. Germline lookup yields CDR1 SQVTM and CDR2 ANQGSEA. V shed 6 bases and J 2 bases; nucleotides not matched to a gene: 4. Together with reference TRBV29-1 and TRBJ1-1, the CDR3 gives the full variable domain: SAVISQKPSRDICQRGTSLTIQCQVDSQVTMMFWYRQQPGQSLTLIATANQGSEATYESGFVIDKFPISRPNLTFSTLTVSNMSPEDSSIYLCSVGTGRNTEAFFGQGTRLTVV.

The rearrangement joins TRBV18 to TRBJ1-1, with D possibly being TRBD1 (6 bases). Trimming removed 3 bases at V and 5 bases at J, with 16 bases between. CDR1 is KGHSH, CDR2 LQKENI, per germline. CDR3 length: 15 amino acids. The CDR3 reads CASSPRQAPGTEAFF. In DNA, the CDR3 is TGTGCCAGCTCACCGCGACAGGCCCCGGGAACTGAAGCTTTCTTT.

J is TRBJ2-3 and V is TRBV18; the D gene is possibly TRBD1 (5 bases). Germline CDR1 reads KGHSH; CDR2 reads LQKENI. CDR3 length: 16 residues. Trimming stripped 0 bases from V and 0 bases from J, with 10 bases between. The CDR3 DNA sequence: TGTGCCAGCTCACCACCGAGACAGTCTAGCACAGATACGCAGTATTTT. Protein sequence: CASSPPRQSSTDTQYF.

The DNA for the CDR3 is TGCAGTGCTAGAGGACATTTTGAGCAGTACTTC. It encodes CSARGHFEQYF. The chain has TRBV20-1 and TRBJ2-7; D call uncertain. The CDR3 contains 11 residues. The germline CDR1 and CDR2 sequences are DFQATT and SNEGSKA (reference sequence). V was trimmed by 1 base and J by 7 bases, leaving 8 bases between them.